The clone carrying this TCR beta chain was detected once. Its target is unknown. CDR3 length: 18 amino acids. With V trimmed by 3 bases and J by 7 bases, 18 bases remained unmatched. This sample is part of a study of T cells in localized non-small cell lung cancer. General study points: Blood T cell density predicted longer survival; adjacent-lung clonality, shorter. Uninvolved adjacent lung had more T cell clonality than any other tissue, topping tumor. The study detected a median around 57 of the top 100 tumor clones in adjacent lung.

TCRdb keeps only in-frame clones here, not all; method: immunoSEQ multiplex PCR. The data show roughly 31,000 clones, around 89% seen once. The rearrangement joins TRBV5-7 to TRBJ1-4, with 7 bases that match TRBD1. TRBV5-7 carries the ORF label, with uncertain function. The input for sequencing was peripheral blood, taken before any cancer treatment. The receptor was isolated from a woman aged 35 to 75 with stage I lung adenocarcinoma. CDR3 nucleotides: TGTGCCAGCAGCTGGGGGGGGACAGTACAACAAGGCGGTGAAAAACTGTTTTTT. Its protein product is CASSWGGTVQQGGEKLFF.